This T cell receptor beta chain was recorded in a study of blood T cells in healthy people across ages. The V and J ends lost 1 base and 2 bases respectively, with 9 bases between them. From germline, CDR1 is SGHTA and CDR2 FQGNSA. There are 14 residues in the CDR3. A second 7 to 11 cycle PCR used barcoded and J-beta primers. Sequencing yielded, for each sample, at least 3 million paired-end reads carrying CDR3. MiXCR, run by TCRdb on the 5' RACE reads, gives a single entry per CDR3 protein. The table has about 1.4 million distinct CDR3 sequences, 55% to 75% seen once. The donors, aged roughly 6 to 90, were healthy Caucasians from Russia. The total RNA that was extracted per sample amounted to at least 5 micrograms.

V and J are TRBV7-2 and TRBJ2-7, with no clear D. This sequence originates from a man aged 18 to 29 in good health. Sequenced input: blood. The CDR3 sequence is CASSLVTTTYEQYF. Here the CDR3 DNA reads TGTGCCAGCAGCTTAGTCACTACAACCTACGAGCAGTACTTC.